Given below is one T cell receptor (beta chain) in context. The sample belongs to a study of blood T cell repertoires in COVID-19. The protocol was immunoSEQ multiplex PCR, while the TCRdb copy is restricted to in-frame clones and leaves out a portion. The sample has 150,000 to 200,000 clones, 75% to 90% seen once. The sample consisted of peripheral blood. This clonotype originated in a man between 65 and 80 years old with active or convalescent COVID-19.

The CDR3 DNA reads TGTGCCAGTAGTATACGCGGGGGAGGCCCATATGGGACCCAGTACTTC. It specifies CASSIRGGGPYGTQYF. The chain has TRBV19 and TRBJ2-5; 7 bases are a match to TRBD2. Germline lookup yields CDR1 LNHDA and CDR2 SQIVND (reference sequence). J was trimmed by 7 bases and V by 2 bases; bases with no gene match: 13. CDR3 length equals 16 residues.